This T cell receptor (beta chain) comes out of a study of T cells in Graves' hyperthyroidism and ophthalmopathy. Looking at the study overall: Any treatment followed the collection of peripheral blood at initial diagnosis. Findings and limits, study-wide: A model of 13 V-J features distinguished ophthalmopathy from stable hyperthyroidism.

Amplified TCR beta CDR3 regions came from RNA transcripts. The HTBI primer set was used in a first-round RT-PCR of the TCR CDR3. MiXCR was run by TCRdb on the multiplex PCR reads, yielding one entry per CDR3 protein. The table lists around 520,000 distinct CDR3 sequences, around 22% of them singletons. This clonotype turned up a few times. As yet, its antigen is unknown. Sequenced: blood. The TCR originated in a woman in her 30s with Graves' ophthalmopathy.

CDR3 DNA: TGTGCCAGCAGTTACACCGCTCCCGGGGCAAACACTGAAGCTTTCTTT. Translation: CASSYTAPGANTEAFF. The rearrangement joins TRBV6-2 or TRBV6-3 to TRBJ1-1, with D perhaps TRBD1 (5 bases). V dropped 2 bases and J dropped 2 bases, with 15 bases sitting between them. The CDR3 is made up of 16 amino acids. Germline V lookup: CDR1 MNHEY, CDR2 SVGEGT.